The rows below give T cell receptor beta chains drawn from one sample of a study of Graves' ophthalmopathy and Graves' hyperthyroidism. MiXCR, applied by TCRdb to the multiplex PCR reads, yields one record per CDR3 protein. The sample carries 400,000 or so distinct CDR3 sequences, approximately 15% recorded once. Sequencing used peripheral blood. The receptors shown here come from a woman aged 18-35 years with stable Graves' hyperthyroidism. Both conserved end residues are part of each CDR3. The D gene is left open where the match is weak.

d_call | v_call | cdr3_aa
NA | TRBV7-9 | CASSLAGAGANVLTF
TRBD1 | TRBV28 | CASRPGDRGAHEQYF
TRBD1 | TRBV18 | CASSPLAAQGAQETQYF
NA | TRBV6-1 | CASSELLSGPGTEAFF
TRBD1 | TRBV9 | CASSPRQGGTWYGYTF
TRBD1 | TRBV27 | CASSPFEDRGYEQYF
NA | TRBV29-1 | CSVEGGRGTLNTEACF
TRBD1 | TRBV12-3/TRBV12-4 | CASSRTGFGEAFF
TRBD2 | TRBV12-3/TRBV12-4 | CASSPAGGVETQYF
NA | TRBV19 | CASSMGQLQSPLHF
TRBD1 | TRBV12-3/TRBV12-4 | CASSLPGQGVSTDTQYF
NA | TRBV5-8 | CASSLAAVGTGELFF
TRBD1 | TRBV12-3/TRBV12-4 | CASSGTGGPRTEAFF
NA | TRBV6-1 | CASSDWSNQPQHF
TRBD1 | TRBV28 | CASSLPQGALGYTF
NA | TRBV5-6 | CASSLTGLGAFF
NA | TRBV12-3/TRBV12-4 | CASTFGTMNTEAFF
TRBD1 | TRBV18 | CASSPDDRDTEAFF
TRBD2 | TRBV29-1 | CSVRTSGETQYF
NA | TRBV5-5 | CASSLVQNTGELFF
TRBD1 | TRBV2 | CASSRDRGRIRNQETQYF
TRBD1 | TRBV15 | CATSRVTGSYGYTF
NA | TRBV3-1 | CASSQELTRETQYF